The following is a T cell receptor (beta chain) sequence with its context. With 60 Vbeta and 13 Jbeta primers, the PCR was carried out. The table came from immunoSEQ multiplex PCR; TCRdb's copy has only in-frame clones and leaves some out. The table records 200,000 or so clones, 82% of them present only once. These data belong to a study of cytomegalovirus exposure and HLA in healthy donors. With V trimmed by 0 bases and J by 3 bases, 11 bases remained unmatched. Germline V CDR1 and CDR2: LGHNA, YNFKEQ. This CDR3 spans 19 amino acids. The origin of this receptor is a boy between 2 and 10 years old in good health and CMV-seronegative. V gene TRBV4-2 combines with J gene TRBJ2-2; 9 positions match TRBD2. Sequencing was carried out using PBMCs. CDR3 DNA: TGTGCCAGCAGCCAAGAGGCCCCGGTGGGGACTAGCTACACCGGGGAGCTGTTTTTT. Translation: CASSQEAPVGTSYTGELFF.